Listed below are T cell receptor beta chains from one sample, sequenced in a study. MiXCR, applied by TCRdb to the 5' RACE reads, yields one record per CDR3 protein. The table records tens of thousands of distinct CDR3 sequences, about 26% of them present only once. The sequenced sample was naive CD4+ T cells sorted from a lymph node. The receptors come from a female donor with breast cancer. CDR3s include the opening cysteine and the closing phenylalanine or tryptophan. Fields, in order: V gene, J gene, clone size, D gene, CDR3 protein, CDR3 DNA. D genes are given only for firm matches. Only part of the rows carry a size: once, few, many, or a class if the clone is expanded.

TRBV28	TRBJ2-1	.	TRBD2	CASSSSGPGVNEQFF	TGTGCCAGCAGCTCTAGCGGCCCGGGGGTCAATGAGCAGTTCTTC
TRBV7-2	TRBJ2-5	.	TRBD2	CASSPRGRANQETPYF	TGTGCCAGCAGCCCCCGCGGGAGGGCAAACCAAGAGACCCCGTACTTC
TRBV7-2	TRBJ2-1	.	.	CASSFTARGPNEQFF	TGTGCCAGCAGCTTTACGGCAAGAGGGCCCAATGAACAGTTCTTC
TRBV6-1	TRBJ2-7	.	TRBD2	CASRASGAPSYF	TGTGCCAGCAGGGCTAGCGGGGCCCCATCGTACTTC
TRBV5-1	TRBJ1-6	.	TRBD1	CTSSLPDRGSPLHF	TGCACCAGCAGCTTACCCGACAGGGGATCACCCCTCCACTTT
TRBV4-2	TRBJ1-3	.	.	CASSPATAVSGNTIYF	TGTGCCAGCAGCCCAGCGACGGCGGTCTCTGGAAACACCATATATTTT
TRBV20-1	TRBJ2-1	.	TRBD1	CSASGQGASYNEQFF	TGCAGTGCTAGTGGGCAGGGGGCCTCCTACAATGAGCAGTTCTTC
TRBV10-3	TRBJ2-7	.	.	CAISANRVSSEQYF	TGTGCCATCAGTGCGAACAGGGTGTCTAGCGAGCAGTACTTC
TRBV2	TRBJ1-4	few	.	CASSSGFKLFF	TGTGCCAGCAGCTCAGGGTTTAAACTGTTTTTT
TRBV2	TRBJ1-5	few	.	CASNQERRNQPQHF	TGTGCCAGCAATCAGGAGAGAAGGAATCAGCCCCAGCATTTT
TRBV12-3/TRBV12-4	TRBJ2-7	.	.	CASSNLQGRGYEQYF	TGTGCCAGCAGCAATCTTCAGGGGAGGGGCTACGAGCAGTACTTC
TRBV4-1	TRBJ1-5	many	.	CASSQGSDPSNQPQHF	TGCGCCAGCAGCCAAGGGTCAGACCCTAGCAATCAGCCCCAGCATTTT
TRBV4-1	TRBJ1-1	.	.	CASSQAEDTEAFF	TGCGCCAGCAGCCAAGCAGAGGACACTGAAGCTTTCTTT
TRBV12-3/TRBV12-4	TRBJ2-5	.	.	CASSLVKVGTQYF	TGTGCCAGCAGTTTGGTGAAAGTCGGGACCCAGTACTTC
TRBV5-5	TRBJ1-6	.	.	CASSLPSGALNSPLHF	TGTGCCAGCAGCCTCCCTTCGGGGGCCCTTAATTCACCCCTCCACTTT
TRBV4-3	TRBJ2-7	.	.	CASSQGRDGYEQYF	TGCGCCAGCAGCCAAGGGCGGGACGGCTACGAGCAGTACTTC
TRBV2	TRBJ2-3	few	TRBD2	CASSGGIAGAGDTQYF	TGTGCCAGCAGTGGAGGAATAGCGGGAGCGGGAGATACGCAGTATTTT
TRBV20-1	TRBJ1-1	.	.	CSARNNMNTEAFF	TGCAGTGCTAGAAACAATATGAACACTGAAGCTTTCTTT
TRBV10-3	TRBJ1-1	.	TRBD1	CAIGRTGTNTEAFF	TGTGCCATCGGAAGGACAGGGACAAACACTGAAGCTTTCTTT
TRBV28	TRBJ2-5	.	TRBD2	CAVQRLLDPLAGNRKTQYF	TGTGCCGTCCAAAGGCTACTCGACCCACTAGCGGGAAATCGAAAGACCCAGTACTTC
TRBV20-1	TRBJ2-1	.	.	CSAAQEEQFF	TGCAGTGCCGCTCAAGAGGAGCAGTTCTTC
TRBV5-1	TRBJ2-7	.	.	CASSLGPTSYEQYF	TGCGCCAGCAGCCTCGGGCCGACTTCCTACGAGCAGTACTTC
TRBV5-1	TRBJ2-1	medium-sized	TRBD2	CASSKGLAGINEQFF	TGCGCCAGCAGCAAAGGACTAGCGGGGATCAATGAGCAGTTCTTC
TRBV11-2	TRBJ2-5	many	TRBD2	CASSLDAGDTRAQYF	TGTGCCAGCAGCTTAGACGCGGGAGACACAAGAGCCCAGTACTTC
TRBV6-2/TRBV6-3	TRBJ2-5	.	TRBD1	CASGQLTGGFGETQYF	TGTGCCAGCGGTCAATTGACAGGGGGTTTCGGGGAGACCCAGTACTTC
TRBV7-3	TRBJ2-1	.	.	CASSPGAGGRYNEQFF	TGTGCCAGCAGCCCAGGGGCAGGTGGTAGGTACAATGAGCAGTTCTTC
TRBV6-5	TRBJ2-5	medium-sized	.	CASSSAETQYF	TGTGCCAGCAGTTCCGCCGAGACCCAGTACTTC
TRBV3-1	TRBJ2-5	few	.	CAIPKALQETQYF	TGTGCCATCCCTAAGGCACTTCAAGAGACCCAGTACTTC
TRBV2	TRBJ1-4	few	.	CASSDARTGKLFF	TGTGCCAGCAGTGATGCTAGGACCGGAAAACTGTTTTTT
TRBV18	TRBJ2-2	.	.	CASSPAESKYTGELFF	TGTGCCAGCTCACCCGCTGAGTCGAAATACACCGGGGAGCTGTTTTTT
TRBV6-5	TRBJ1-1	once	TRBD1	CASSTAMGQGGANTEAFF	TGTGCCAGCAGCACAGCCATGGGACAGGGGGGCGCGAACACTGAAGCTTTCTTT
TRBV5-1	TRBJ2-1	.	.	CASSPRDNYNEQFF	TGCGCCAGCAGCCCACGGGACAACTACAATGAGCAGTTCTTC
TRBV7-6	TRBJ2-6	.	.	CASSRGSSGANVLTF	TGTGCCAGCAGCCGGGGTTCCTCTGGGGCCAACGTCCTGACTTTC
TRBV29-1	TRBJ2-7	few	.	CSVETSAGRTSYEQYF	TGCAGCGTTGAGACCAGCGCGGGACGGACCTCCTACGAGCAGTACTTC
TRBV28	TRBJ1-3	few	.	CASSLNTGAIYF	TGTGCCAGCAGTCTAAACACCGGGGCCATATATTTT
TRBV4-3	TRBJ1-6	.	TRBD1	CASSQDRGPGSPLHF	TGCGCCAGCAGCCAAGATAGGGGGCCGGGTTCACCCCTCCACTTT
TRBV10-3	TRBJ2-5	medium-sized	TRBD2	CAISPGLAEETQYF	TGTGCCATCAGTCCGGGACTAGCGGAAGAGACCCAGTACTTC
TRBV4-3	TRBJ2-7	few	.	CASSHLGEQYF	TGCGCCAGCAGCCATTTGGGTGAGCAGTACTTC
TRBV20-1	TRBJ2-3	few	TRBD1	CSAETKPRGTDTQYF	TGCAGTGCCGAAACAAAACCCAGGGGGACAGATACGCAGTATTTT
TRBV6-2/TRBV6-3	TRBJ2-1	.	TRBD1	CASSSGGSYNEQFF	TGTGCCAGCAGTTCAGGGGGCTCCTACAATGAGCAGTTCTTC
TRBV7-2	TRBJ2-5	.	TRBD2	CASSLGQAGGPQETQYF	TGTGCCAGCAGCTTAGGGCAAGCGGGAGGGCCGCAAGAGACCCAGTACTTC
TRBV6-5	TRBJ2-7	.	.	CASSARGMPYEQYF	TGTGCCAGCAGCGCCCGGGGGATGCCATACGAGCAGTACTTC
TRBV20-1	TRBJ1-4	.	.	CSAWLGATNEKLFF	TGCAGTGCTTGGCTCGGGGCAACTAATGAAAAACTGTTTTTT
TRBV12-3/TRBV12-4	TRBJ2-3	few	TRBD1	CASTSRGQGGDTQYF	TGTGCCAGCACCTCACGGGGACAGGGAGGGGATACGCAGTATTTT
TRBV4-1	TRBJ1-5	.	.	CASSRQRDQPQHF	TGCGCCAGCAGTCGACAAAGGGATCAGCCCCAGCATTTT
TRBV4-2	TRBJ1-1	.	TRBD1	CASTQDRATPEAFF	TGTGCCAGCACCCAGGACAGGGCGACCCCTGAAGCTTTCTTT
TRBV10-3	TRBJ2-1	.	TRBD1	CAISPGTGPYNEQFF	TGTGCCATCAGCCCCGGGACAGGGCCGTACAATGAGCAGTTCTTC
TRBV11-2	TRBJ1-6	few	TRBD1	CASRSTGQGSSPLHF	TGTGCCAGCAGGTCTACAGGACAGGGAAGTTCACCCCTCCACTTT
TRBV18	TRBJ1-1	few	.	CASSPPPGNTEAFF	TGTGCCAGCTCACCACCGCCGGGAAATACTGAAGCTTTCTTT
TRBV12-3/TRBV12-4	TRBJ1-5	few	.	CASSYTMSSNQPQHF	TGTGCCAGCAGCTACACCATGTCTAGCAATCAGCCCCAGCATTTT
TRBV4-1	TRBJ1-3	.	TRBD1	CASSLGTGAGNTIYF	TGCGCCAGCAGCCTGGGGACAGGCGCTGGAAACACCATATATTTT
TRBV11-3	TRBJ2-3	.	TRBD1	CASSSSWTGTGVLTDTQYF	TGTGCCAGCAGCTCGTCTTGGACCGGGACAGGGGTTCTTACAGATACGCAGTATTTT
TRBV7-7	TRBJ2-1	many	.	CASSPIGRQSYNEQFF	TGTGCCAGCAGCCCGATCGGACGGCAGTCCTACAATGAGCAGTTCTTC
TRBV12-3/TRBV12-4	TRBJ1-1	.	.	CASSPAGFF	TGTGCCAGCAGCCCTGCGGGTTTCTTT
TRBV4-1	TRBJ2-2	many	.	CASSQEPPGPLFF	TGCGCCAGCAGCCAAGAACCTCCCGGCCCGCTGTTTTTT
TRBV6-1	TRBJ1-5	few	.	CASSALVSNQPQHF	TGTGCCAGCAGTGCTTTGGTTAGCAATCAGCCCCAGCATTTT
TRBV29-1	TRBJ2-5	.	.	CSVQSSYQETQYF	TGCAGCGTTCAGAGTTCATACCAAGAGACCCAGTACTTC
TRBV25-1	TRBJ2-1	.	TRBD2	CASSDLTSGRGNEQFF	TGTGCCAGCAGTGACCTTACTAGCGGGAGAGGTAATGAGCAGTTCTTC
TRBV5-1	TRBJ2-7	.	TRBD2	CASSEGLAGPQTPYEQYF	TGCGCCAGCAGCGAGGGACTAGCGGGGCCACAAACACCCTACGAGCAGTACTTC